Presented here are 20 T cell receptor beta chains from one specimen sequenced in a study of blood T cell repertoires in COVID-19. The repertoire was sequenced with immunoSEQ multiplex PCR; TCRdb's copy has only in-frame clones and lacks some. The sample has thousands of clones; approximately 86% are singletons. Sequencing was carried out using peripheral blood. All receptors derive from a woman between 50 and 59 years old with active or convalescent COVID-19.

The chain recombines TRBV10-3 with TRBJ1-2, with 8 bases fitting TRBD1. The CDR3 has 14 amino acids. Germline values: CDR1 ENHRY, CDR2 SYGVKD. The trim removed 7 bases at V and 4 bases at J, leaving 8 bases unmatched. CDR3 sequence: CAIKTGVTSYGYTF. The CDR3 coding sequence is TGTGCCATCAAGACAGGGGTGACTTCCTATGGCTACACCTTC.

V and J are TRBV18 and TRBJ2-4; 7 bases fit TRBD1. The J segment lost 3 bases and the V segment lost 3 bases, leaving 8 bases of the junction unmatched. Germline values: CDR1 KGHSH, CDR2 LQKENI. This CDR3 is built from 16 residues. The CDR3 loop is CASSPTIRDSKNIQYF. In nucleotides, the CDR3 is TGTGCCAGCTCACCTACTATTCGGGACAGCAAAAACATTCAGTACTTC.

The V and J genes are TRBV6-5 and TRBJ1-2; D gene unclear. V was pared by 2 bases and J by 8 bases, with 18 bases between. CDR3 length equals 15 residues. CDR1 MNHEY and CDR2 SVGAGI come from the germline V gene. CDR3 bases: TGTGCCAGCAGTTACAGCCGGGAGGGTGCTTGGGGCTACACCTTC. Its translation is CASSYSREGAWGYTF.

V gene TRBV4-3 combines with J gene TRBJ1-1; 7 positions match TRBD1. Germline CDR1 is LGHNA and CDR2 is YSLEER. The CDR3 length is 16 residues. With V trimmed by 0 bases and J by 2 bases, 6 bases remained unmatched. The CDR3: CASSQDWDRLNTEAFF. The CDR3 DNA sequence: TGCGCCAGCAGCCAAGATTGGGACAGACTTAACACTGAAGCTTTCTTT.

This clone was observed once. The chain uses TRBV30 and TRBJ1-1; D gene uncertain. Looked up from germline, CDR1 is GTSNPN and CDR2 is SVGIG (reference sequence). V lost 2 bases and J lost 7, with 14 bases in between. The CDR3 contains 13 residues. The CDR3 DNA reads TGTGCCTGGAGTCCTTCCGGGGTTGGTGAAGCTTTCTTT. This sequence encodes CAWSPSGVGEAFF.

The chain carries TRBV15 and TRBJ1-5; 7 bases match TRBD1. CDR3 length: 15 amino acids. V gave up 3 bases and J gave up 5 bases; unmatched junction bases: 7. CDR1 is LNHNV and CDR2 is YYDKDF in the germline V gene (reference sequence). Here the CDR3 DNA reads TGTGCCACCAGCAGTAGACAGGGCACAGATCAGCCCCAGCATTTT. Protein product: CATSSRQGTDQPQHF.

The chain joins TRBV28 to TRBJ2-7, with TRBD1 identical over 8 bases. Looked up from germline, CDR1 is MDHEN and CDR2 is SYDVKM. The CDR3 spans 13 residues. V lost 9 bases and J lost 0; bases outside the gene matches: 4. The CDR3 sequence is CASLGQVSYEQYF. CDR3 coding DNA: TGTGCCAGTTTGGGACAGGTCTCCTACGAGCAGTACTTC.

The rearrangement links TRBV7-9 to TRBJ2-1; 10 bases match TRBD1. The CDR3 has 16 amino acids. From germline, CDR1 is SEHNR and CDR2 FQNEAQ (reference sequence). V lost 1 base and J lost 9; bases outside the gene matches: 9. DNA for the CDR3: TGTGCCAGCAGCTTAGGTTGGGACAGGGGACAAGTTGAGCAGTTCTTC. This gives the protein CASSLGWDRGQVEQFF.

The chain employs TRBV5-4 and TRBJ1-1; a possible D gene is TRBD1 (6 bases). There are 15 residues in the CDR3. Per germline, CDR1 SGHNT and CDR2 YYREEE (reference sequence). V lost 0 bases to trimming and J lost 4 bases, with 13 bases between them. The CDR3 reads CASSLAQGLGTEAFF. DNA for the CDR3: TGTGCCAGCAGCTTGGCCCAGGGGCTAGGCACTGAAGCTTTCTTT.

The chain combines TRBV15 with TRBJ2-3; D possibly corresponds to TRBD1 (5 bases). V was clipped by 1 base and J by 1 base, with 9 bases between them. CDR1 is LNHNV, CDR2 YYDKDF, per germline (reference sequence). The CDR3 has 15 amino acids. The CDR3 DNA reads TGTGCCACCAGCAGAGGACAGACAGGCACAGATACGCAGTATTTT. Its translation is CATSRGQTGTDTQYF.

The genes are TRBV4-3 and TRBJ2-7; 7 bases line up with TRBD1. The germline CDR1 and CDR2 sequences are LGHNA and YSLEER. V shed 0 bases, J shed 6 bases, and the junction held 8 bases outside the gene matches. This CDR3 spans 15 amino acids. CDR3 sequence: CASSQDDRDVGEQYF. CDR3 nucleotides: TGCGCCAGCAGCCAAGATGACAGGGATGTCGGCGAGCAGTACTTC.

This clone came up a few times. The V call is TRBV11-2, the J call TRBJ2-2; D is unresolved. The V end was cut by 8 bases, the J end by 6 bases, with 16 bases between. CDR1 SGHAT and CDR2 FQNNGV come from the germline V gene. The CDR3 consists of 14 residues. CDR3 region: CASGESRLPGELFF. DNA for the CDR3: TGTGCCAGCGGAGAGTCCCGGCTTCCCGGGGAGCTGTTTTTT.

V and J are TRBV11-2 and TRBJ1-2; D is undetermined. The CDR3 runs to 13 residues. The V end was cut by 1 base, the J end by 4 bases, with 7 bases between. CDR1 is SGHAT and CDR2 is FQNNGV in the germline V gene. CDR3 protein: CASSLGDTYGYTF. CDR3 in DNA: TGTGCCAGCAGCTTAGGAGACACCTATGGCTACACCTTC.

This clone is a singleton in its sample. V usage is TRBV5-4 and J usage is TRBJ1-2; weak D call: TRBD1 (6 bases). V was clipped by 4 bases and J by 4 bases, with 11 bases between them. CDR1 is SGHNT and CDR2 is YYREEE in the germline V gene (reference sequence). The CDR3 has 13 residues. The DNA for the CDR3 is TGTGCCAGCAGCCTGGACAGAACCTATGGCTACACCTTC. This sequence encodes CASSLDRTYGYTF.

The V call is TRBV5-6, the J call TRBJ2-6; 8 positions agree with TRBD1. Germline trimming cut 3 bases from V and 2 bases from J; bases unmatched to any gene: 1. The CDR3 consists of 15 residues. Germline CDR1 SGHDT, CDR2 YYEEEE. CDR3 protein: CASSWTGTGANVLTF. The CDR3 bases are TGTGCCAGCAGCTGGACAGGGACTGGGGCCAACGTCCTGACTTTC.

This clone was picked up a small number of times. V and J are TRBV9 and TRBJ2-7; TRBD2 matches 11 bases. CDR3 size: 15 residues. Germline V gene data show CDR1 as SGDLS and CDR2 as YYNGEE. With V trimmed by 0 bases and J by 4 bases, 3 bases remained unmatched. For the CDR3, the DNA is TGTGCCAGCAGCGTAGGACTAGCGGGATCTTACGAGCAGTACTTC. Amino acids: CASSVGLAGSYEQYF.

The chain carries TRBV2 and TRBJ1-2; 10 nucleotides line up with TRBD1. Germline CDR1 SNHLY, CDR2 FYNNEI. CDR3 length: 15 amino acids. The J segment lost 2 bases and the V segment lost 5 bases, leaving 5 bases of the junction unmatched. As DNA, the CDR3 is TGTGCCAGCAGTCGCGACAGGGGGCAAAACTATGGCTACACCTTC. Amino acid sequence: CASSRDRGQNYGYTF. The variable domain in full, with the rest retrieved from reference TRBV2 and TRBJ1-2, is EPEVTQTPSHQVTQMGQEVILRCVPISNHLYFYWYRQILGQKVEFLVSFYNNEISEKSEIFDDQFSVERPDGSNFTLKIRSTKLEDSAMYFCASSRDRGQNYGYTFGSGTRLTVV.

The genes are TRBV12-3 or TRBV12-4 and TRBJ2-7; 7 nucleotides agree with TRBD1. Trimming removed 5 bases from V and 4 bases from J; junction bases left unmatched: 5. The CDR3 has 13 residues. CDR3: CASSPGQIYEQYF. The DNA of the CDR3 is TGTGCCAGCAGTCCGGGACAGATTTACGAGCAGTACTTC.

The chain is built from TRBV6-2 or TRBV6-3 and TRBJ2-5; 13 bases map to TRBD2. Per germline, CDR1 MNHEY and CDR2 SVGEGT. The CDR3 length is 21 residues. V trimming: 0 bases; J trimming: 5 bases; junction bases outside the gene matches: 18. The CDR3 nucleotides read TGTGCCAGCAGTTACTCGCCACCGGGACTAGCGGGAATAAGTAATCGGGAGACCCAGTACTTC. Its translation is CASSYSPPGLAGISNRETQYF.

DNA for the CDR3: TGTGCCAGCAGCCCCGAGGGCAATGAGCAGTTCTTC. Its protein is CASSPEGNEQFF. The chain joins TRBV5-4 to TRBJ2-1, with a tentative D call TRBD2 (5 bases). Germline CDR1 and CDR2: SGHNT and YYREEE (reference sequence). The CDR3 covers 12 residues. V shed 4 bases and J shed 6 bases, with 8 bases lying between them.